This T cell receptor (beta chain) was identified during a study of CD4+ T cells in melanoma. This table comes from immunoSEQ multiplex PCR, and its TCRdb copy is limited to in-frame clones, with some not included. Here the sample spans about 9,000 clones, 55% to 75% being singletons. Turning to this clone: Its cognate antigen is unknown.

General study results and limits: A reported correlation linked neoantigen-specific CD4+ T cells to CD8+, macrophage and B cell function. Diverse differentiation states were reported for melanoma neoantigen-specific CD4+ T cells.

The sample comprised cells from a culture (not recorded whether cultured in vitro). This clonotype was obtained from a human donor with melanoma.

CDR3 nucleotide sequence: TGTGCCAGCAGCGCAAAAACCGGGGGGGGCGAGCAGTACTTC. This sequence encodes CASSAKTGGGEQYF. V and J are TRBV5-4 and TRBJ2-7; the match to TRBD2 covers 8 bases. Unmatched junction bases numbered 9, after V lost 4 bases and J lost 6 bases. The CDR3 is 14 amino acids. Germline-derived CDR1 and CDR2 are SGHNT and YYREEE (reference sequence).